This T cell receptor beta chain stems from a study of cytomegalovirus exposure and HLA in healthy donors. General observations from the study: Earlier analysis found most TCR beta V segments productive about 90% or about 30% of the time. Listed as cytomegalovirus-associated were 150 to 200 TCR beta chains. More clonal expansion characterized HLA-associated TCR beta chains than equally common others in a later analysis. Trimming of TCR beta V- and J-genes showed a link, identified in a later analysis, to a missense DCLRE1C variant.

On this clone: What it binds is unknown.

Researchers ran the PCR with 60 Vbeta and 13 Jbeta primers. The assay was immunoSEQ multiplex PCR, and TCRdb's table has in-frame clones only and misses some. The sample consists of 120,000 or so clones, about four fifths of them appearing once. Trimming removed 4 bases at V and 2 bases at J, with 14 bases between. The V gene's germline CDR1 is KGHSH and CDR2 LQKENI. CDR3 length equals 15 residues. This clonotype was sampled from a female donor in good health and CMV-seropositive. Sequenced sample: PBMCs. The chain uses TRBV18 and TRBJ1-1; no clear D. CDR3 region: CASSRLPVANTEAFF. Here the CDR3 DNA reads TGTGCCAGCTCACGCCTCCCAGTAGCAAACACTGAAGCTTTCTTT.